These T cell receptor beta chains were read from a single sample in a study of T cell repertoires in aging, cancer and after chemotherapy. TCRdb re-called the multiplex PCR reads with MiXCR, one entry per CDR3 protein. The sample lists several thousand distinct CDR3 sequences; 45% were seen once. Specimen: blood. The origin of the receptors is a human donor with a solid tumor. Each CDR3 is given with its conserved first and last residue. The D gene is left open where the match is weak. Clone size is shown for a subset of rows, as once, few, many or a class of expanded clone.

abundance | j_gene | d_gene | v_gene | CDR3aa | CDR3nt
- | TRBJ1-2 | - | TRBV6-5 | CASRRGPQAKGYTF | TGTGCCAGCAGGCGGGGCCCACAGGCCAAGGGCTACACCTTC
few | TRBJ2-1 | - | TRBV6-4 | CASSLSGSSYNEQFF | TGTGCCAGCAGCCTAAGCGGTAGCTCCTACAATGAGCAGTTCTTC
- | TRBJ1-1 | - | TRBV30 | CAWRGVQGGVPEAFF | TGTGCCTGGAGAGGGGTACAGGGAGGGGTCCCTGAAGCTTTCTTT
- | TRBJ1-1 | - | TRBV7-9 | CASSKPGSNAEAFF | TGTGCCAGCAGCAAACCGGGCTCTAATGCTGAAGCTTTCTTT
- | TRBJ2-7 | - | TRBV11-2 | CASSPFGREQYF | TGTGCCAGCAGTCCCTTTGGTCGCGAGCAGTACTTC
few | TRBJ1-1 | TRBD1 | TRBV7-9 | CASWTGANTEAFF | TGTGCCAGTTGGACAGGGGCGAACACTGAAGCTTTCTTT
- | TRBJ1-1 | - | TRBV6-6 | CASRIDRTNTEAFF | TGTGCCAGCAGGATTGACAGGACGAACACTGAAGCTTTCTTT
large | TRBJ1-2 | - | TRBV7-2 | CASSFRQTYGYTF | TGTGCCAGCAGCTTCCGACAGACCTATGGCTACACCTTC
- | TRBJ1-1 | TRBD1 | TRBV20-1 | CSARGRQGMGSAFF | TGCAGTGCTAGAGGTCGACAGGGTATGGGTAGCGCTTTCTTT
- | TRBJ2-5 | - | TRBV6-5 | CASSYSGTPSHF | TGTGCCAGCAGTTACTCGGGAACGCCCTCCCACTTC
few | TRBJ2-5 | TRBD2 | TRBV6-5 | CASSYGGRPGETQYF | TGTGCCAGCAGTTACGGCGGGAGGCCGGGGGAGACCCAGTACTTC
- | TRBJ1-3 | TRBD1 | TRBV6-6 | CASSYSTGPSGNTIYF | TGTGCCAGCAGTTACTCGACAGGGCCCTCTGGAAACACCATATATTTT
large | TRBJ1-2 | - | TRBV7-2 | CASSLSRAYGYTF | TGTGCCAGCAGCTTATCCAGGGCCTATGGCTACACCTTC
few | TRBJ1-3 | - | TRBV5-1 | CASSLDSAGSGNTIYF | TGCGCCAGCAGCTTGGATTCAGCCGGCTCTGGAAACACCATATATTTT
few | TRBJ1-5 | - | TRBV5-6 | CASSSQGGNQPQHF | TGTGCCAGCAGCTCCCAAGGGGGCAATCAGCCCCAGCATTTT
- | TRBJ2-7 | - | TRBV5-1 | CASSPGPSDNEQYF | TGCGCCAGCAGCCCTGGCCCTTCCGATAACGAGCAGTACTTC
- | TRBJ2-3 | - | TRBV4-1 | CASSHLVPDTQYF | TGCGCCAGCAGCCATCTAGTTCCAGATACGCAGTATTTT
- | TRBJ1-2 | - | TRBV5-1 | CASSFFTGNYGYTF | TGCGCCAGCAGCTTTTTTACGGGTAACTATGGCTACACCTTC
- | TRBJ1-1 | - | TRBV30 | CAWSPGRTEAFF | TGTGCCTGGAGTCCAGGAAGGACTGAAGCTTTCTTT
few | TRBJ1-1 | - | TRBV7-9 | CASIVVGEAFF | TGTGCCAGCATTGTTGTCGGTGAAGCTTTCTTT
few | TRBJ1-2 | TRBD1 | TRBV5-6 | CASSLLTGRLANYGYTF | TGTGCCAGCAGCTTGTTGACAGGGAGATTAGCTAACTATGGCTACACCTTC
few | TRBJ1-2 | TRBD1 | TRBV19 | CASSIPGQPYGYTF | TGTGCCAGTAGTATCCCGGGACAGCCCTATGGCTACACCTTC
few | TRBJ1-1 | - | TRBV6-5 | CASSSTGTANTEAFF | TGTGCCAGCAGCTCGACCGGGACGGCGAACACTGAAGCTTTCTTT